Presented here are 23 T cell receptor beta chains from one specimen sequenced in a study of T cell responses to AZD1222 COVID-19 vaccine (dated by TCRdb to the early 2020s). The time point label of this sample denotes: baseline before first vaccination. Reading the label with the study, this specimen's treatment or condition is: meningococcal conjugate vaccine given as trial control. Library method: the immunoSEQ multiplex PCR assay. TCRdb retrieved this table from immuneACCESS and kept in-frame rearrangements only. Not all clones are present; in checked studies, unresolved V genes account for under half, and no reason is known for the remainder. This sample has approximately 140,000 clones in its table, and 75% to 95% of those were observed once. Together, the top ten hold about 3% of the sample. Sequenced material: peripheral blood, taken on day 0 of MenACWY control vaccination. The receptor set was obtained from an adult in good health.

The J gene is TRBJ1-1, the V gene TRBV3-1 (or the pseudogene TRBV3-2); D perhaps matches TRBD1 (6 bases). CDR3 length: 12 amino acids. Deletions cut 7 bases from V and 5 bases from J, with 11 bases between. Germline CDR1 LGHDT, CDR2 YNNKEL (reference sequence). DNA of the CDR3: TGTGCCAGCACCCAGGGGCGAACTGAAGCTTTCTTT. Protein sequence: CASTQGRTEAFF.

The rearrangement uses TRBV6-2 or TRBV6-3 and TRBJ2-7; TRBD2 might be the D (5 bases). The CDR3 consists of 14 residues. Looked up from germline, CDR1 is MNHEY and CDR2 is SVGEGT. Trimming pared 4 bases from V and 7 bases from J, leaving 17 bases between. The CDR3 nucleotides read TGTGCCAGCAGTTTGGACCTGGCGGGTGGGGAGCAGTACTTC. Protein product: CASSLDLAGGEQYF.

The CDR3 DNA sequence: TGCGCCAGCAGCTTGCGTGGCTCCTTGGGTCTTAACTATGGCTACACCTTC. Protein product: CASSLRGSLGLNYGYTF. The chain recombines TRBV5-1 with TRBJ1-2; D gene ambiguous. V was clipped by 1 base and J by 1 base, with 17 bases between them. CDR3 length: 17 residues. Germline CDR1 is SGHRS and CDR2 is YFSETQ.

This chain links TRBV30 with TRBJ2-6, with D perhaps TRBD1 or TRBD2 (5 bases each). Trimming cost V 5 bases and J 4 bases, with 15 bases left between them. CDR3 length equals 15 residues. CDR1 and CDR2 from the germline V gene are GTSNPN and SVGIG (reference sequence). The CDR3 protein is CAWQARGFGANVLTF. In DNA, the CDR3 is TGTGCCTGGCAAGCGAGGGGCTTCGGGGCCAACGTCCTGACTTTC.

This rearrangement joins TRBV30 to TRBJ1-2; the D is unclear. V was shortened by 2 bases and J by 4 bases, with 11 bases between the two germline ends. Germline lookup yields CDR1 GTSNPN and CDR2 SVGIG (reference sequence). This CDR3 spans 13 amino acids. The DNA for the CDR3 is TGTGCCTGGAGTCGGGCCGACCTCTATGGCTACACCTTC. Its translation is CAWSRADLYGYTF.

This chain connects TRBV4-1 to TRBJ1-2; D possibly corresponds to TRBD1 (5 bases). CDR1 MGHRA and CDR2 YSYEKL come from the germline V gene. Trimming pared 1 base from V and 8 bases from J, leaving 20 bases between. The CDR3 extends over 16 amino acids. DNA for the CDR3: TGCGCCAGCAGCCAAGCGGGGGTATCGGGGAAGGGCGGCTACACCTTC. Residues: CASSQAGVSGKGGYTF.

This chain uses TRBV6-5 with TRBJ1-1, with no clear D. Trimming cost V 1 base and J 1 base, with 7 bases left between them. The CDR3 is made up of 14 amino acids. The germline V gene has CDR1 MNHEY and CDR2 SVGAGI. The CDR3 sequence: CASSYWAENTEAFF. The CDR3 DNA is TGTGCCAGCAGTTACTGGGCAGAGAACACTGAAGCTTTCTTT.

This clone showed up just once. The chain recombines TRBV2 with TRBJ2-3; D gene uncertain. This CDR3 is 15 amino acids long. CDR1 and CDR2 (germline): SNHLY, FYNNEI. Trimming left V 3 bases short and J 2 bases short, with 12 bases between. DNA for the CDR3: TGTGCCAGCAGTGATAAGGACCCCTACACAGATACGCAGTATTTT. Translation gives CASSDKDPYTDTQYF.

J is TRBJ2-7 and V is TRBV2, with D perhaps matching TRBD1 (6 bases). The CDR3 is 12 residues long. Germline CDR1 reads SNHLY; CDR2 reads FYNNEI. Deletions cut 9 bases from V and 1 base from J, with 10 bases between. CDR3: CARGAFSYEQYF. CDR3 in DNA: TGTGCCAGGGGGGCCTTTTCCTACGAGCAGTACTTC.

This clone was seen a handful of times. J is TRBJ1-1 and V is TRBV11-3; D is possibly TRBD1 (6 bases). This CDR3 is 14 amino acids long. Germline values: CDR1 SGHNT, CDR2 YENEEA. The V end was cut by 5 bases, the J end by 1 base, with 11 bases between. The DNA of the CDR3 is TGTGCCAGCAGCCCCGGCAGGGGGAACACTGAAGCTTTCTTT. Translated, it gives CASSPGRGNTEAFF.

This chain joins TRBV18 and TRBJ2-7; 9 bases fit TRBD1. The CDR3 is 17 residues long. Germline lookup yields CDR1 KGHSH and CDR2 LQKENI. Trimming removed 1 base from V and 4 bases from J; junction bases left unmatched: 11. CDR3 region: CASSPQIRDRDLYEQYF. The CDR3 DNA reads as TGTGCCAGCTCACCACAGATCCGGGACAGGGACCTTTACGAGCAGTACTTC.

The chain has TRBV14 and TRBJ1-3, with D uncertain. The CDR3 length is 13 residues. V was shortened by 4 bases and J by 2 bases, with 6 bases between the two germline ends. Germline CDR1 and CDR2: SGHDN and FVKESK. CDR3 nucleotide sequence: TGTGCCAGCAGCCCCAGGACTGGAAACACCATATATTTT. Translation: CASSPRTGNTIYF.

The CDR3: CASSVVASAYNEQFF. CDR3 DNA: TGTGCCAGCAGCGTAGTAGCCAGCGCCTACAATGAGCAGTTCTTC. The rearrangement links TRBV9 to TRBJ2-1; D is unresolved. V was cut by 0 bases and J by 2 bases, with 9 bases left in between. This CDR3 has 15 residues. Germline values: CDR1 SGDLS, CDR2 YYNGEE.

J is TRBJ1-6 and V is TRBV27; TRBD1 aligns across 7 bases. The CDR3 has 15 amino acids. The germline CDR1 and CDR2 sequences are MNHEY and SMNVEV (reference sequence). Trimming at V came to 8 bases and at J to 5 bases, leaving 9 bases not matched to a gene. The CDR3 sequence is CASQTGTVNNSPLHF. DNA for the CDR3: TGTGCCAGCCAAACCGGGACAGTTAATAATTCACCCCTCCACTTT.

This clone came up a few times. The gene calls are TRBV7-8 and TRBJ1-4; D uncertain. There are 16 residues in the CDR3. Germline values: CDR1 SGHVS, CDR2 FQNEAQ. The ends were cut back, 5 bases at V and 8 bases at J, with 21 bases in the middle. The CDR3 spells CASSLSVGKTGEKLFF. CDR3 coding DNA: TGTGCCAGCAGCCTTAGTGTGGGCAAGACGGGGGAAAAACTGTTTTTT.

The J gene is TRBJ2-5, the V gene TRBV19, with 9 bases fitting TRBD2. The CDR3 totals 14 residues. The V and J ends lost 2 bases and 2 bases, in that order; junction bases with no gene match: 0. Germline CDR1 and CDR2: LNHDA and SQIVND (reference sequence). As DNA, the CDR3 is TGTGCCAGTAGTATACTAGCGGGGCAAGAGACCCAGTACTTC. The encoded protein is CASSILAGQETQYF. The full variable domain, in which reference TRBV19 and TRBJ2-5 provide the parts outside the CDR3, is DGGITQSPKYLFRKEGQNVTLSCEQNLNHDAMYWYRQDPGQGLRLIYYSQIVNDFQKGDIAEGYSVSREKKESFPLTVTSAQKNPTAFYLCASSILAGQETQYFGPGTRLLVL.

This clone was detected only once. The chain joins TRBV27 to TRBJ1-2; the match to TRBD1 covers 11 bases. The CDR3 sequence is 17 residues long. Germline loops: CDR1 MNHEY, CDR2 SMNVEV (reference sequence). The trim removed 5 bases at V and 4 bases at J, leaving 12 bases unmatched. The CDR3 sequence is CASSPGQGASARYGYTF. In DNA, the CDR3 is TGTGCCAGCAGTCCCGGACAGGGGGCATCAGCTCGCTATGGCTACACCTTC.

The V gene is TRBV5-5, the J gene TRBJ2-7; the D is unclear. The germline gives CDR1 SGHKS, CDR2 YYEKEE (reference sequence). The V end was cut by 5 bases, the J end by 6 bases, with 12 bases between. The CDR3 totals 12 residues. The CDR3 bases are TGTGCCAGCAGTCCCTCTCTACGCGAGCAGTACTTC. Amino acids: CASSPSLREQYF. The entire variable domain, with the rest obtained from reference TRBV5-5 and TRBJ2-7, is as follows: DAGVTQSPTHLIKTRGQQVTLRCSPISGHKSVSWYQQVLGQGPQFIFQYYEKEERGRGNFPDRFSARQFPNYSSELNVNALLLGDSALYLCASSPSLREQYFGPGTRLTVT.

The rearrangement links TRBV5-6 to TRBJ1-4, with a weak D call TRBD1 (5 bases). CDR1 and CDR2 from the germline V gene are SGHDT and YYEEEE. The ends were cut back, 7 bases at V and 8 bases at J, with 18 bases in the middle. This CDR3 has 14 amino acids. CDR3: CASHVPGRGEKLFF. For the CDR3, the DNA is TGTGCCAGCCACGTCCCGGGACGGGGAGAAAAACTGTTTTTT.

V usage is TRBV5-1 and J usage is TRBJ1-1; D call uncertain. Looked up from germline, CDR1 is SGHRS and CDR2 is YFSETQ. The V and J ends lost 1 base and 5 bases respectively, with 9 bases between them. This CDR3 has 13 residues. CDR3 protein: CASSLWGRTEAFF. The CDR3 DNA sequence: TGCGCCAGCAGCTTGTGGGGAAGGACTGAAGCTTTCTTT.

The V call is TRBV6-4, the J call TRBJ1-2, with D possibly being TRBD1 (5 bases). The ends were cut back, 4 bases at V and 3 bases at J, with 9 bases in the middle. CDR3 size: 13 residues. Germline CDR1 and CDR2: MRHNA and SNTAGT. CDR3 bases: TGTGCCAGCAGTGCGGGGGGGGACTATGGCTACACCTTC. Its translation is CASSAGGDYGYTF.

The chain links TRBV24-1 to TRBJ2-1; 10 bases map to TRBD1. The CDR3 extends over 15 amino acids. With V trimmed by 5 bases and J by 3 bases, 3 bases remained unmatched. Germline V gene sequence: CDR1 KGHDR, CDR2 SFDVKD. The CDR3 is CATSGGTGVYNEQFF. CDR3 DNA sequence: TGTGCCACCAGTGGGGGGACAGGGGTCTACAATGAGCAGTTCTTC.

CDR3 region: CASSLVGVRDEQYF. The CDR3 DNA reads TGTGCCAGCAGCTTAGTGGGGGTTCGGGACGAGCAGTACTTC. V gene TRBV7-9 combines with J gene TRBJ2-7; D may match TRBD1 or TRBD2 (5 bases each). The V and J ends lost 1 base and 5 bases respectively, with 12 bases between them. This CDR3 has 14 amino acids. Germline CDR1 SEHNR, CDR2 FQNEAQ (reference sequence).